This T cell receptor (beta chain) was found in a study of OX40 agonist ivuxolimab in advanced cancers. Study at large: In this cohort, patients received ivuxolimab, an agonistic anti-OX40 (CD134) antibody. The patients received ivuxolimab by intravenous route every 2 weeks at 0.01 to 10 mg/kg. Study-wide findings and caveats: Among the lowest levels of clonal expansion were found in partial responders at 0.1-3.0 mg/kg.

About this clone: Its antigen is as yet unknown.

Libraries were prepared by immunoSEQ multiplex PCR; TCRdb keeps only in-frame clonotypes and omits some of them. The sample gives 84,000 or so clones, just over 90% of which show up once; around 0.39% is in the top ten. Blood sampling took place at baseline, cycle 4 day 1, and cycle 7 day 1. V trimming: 6 bases; J trimming: 0 bases; junction bases outside the gene matches: 3. CDR1 is ENHRY and CDR2 is SYGVKD in the germline V gene. This CDR3 has 15 residues. The rearrangement uses TRBV10-3 and TRBJ2-3, with 10 bases matching TRBD2. Sequencing used CD4+ or CD8+ T cells sorted from blood, obtained in a trial of the OX40 agonist ivuxolimab. The clonotype originates from an adult with an advanced solid tumor such as melanoma, head and neck, liver or kidney cancer. The CDR3 nucleotides are TGTGCCATCAGGAGACTAGCGGGTAGCACAGATACGCAGTATTTT. Translated: CAIRRLAGSTDTQYF.